This T cell receptor beta chain was recorded in a study of blood T cell repertoires in COVID-19 (dated by TCRdb to the early 2020s). For the study in its entirety: The collaborator samples originated in the United States, Italy and Spain and spanned the acute and convalescent phases of COVID-19. Where HLA class I and class II types were available, the types were taken from metadata supplied by the sample provider, not from assay-based typing. The repertoires were released in a freely available public database meant as a resource for research on the immune response to SARS-CoV-2. The dataset comprised deeply sampled blood TCRbeta repertoires from subjects exposed to, actively infected with, or recovered from COVID-19. Sample metadata almost always included a de-identified subject ID, COVID-19 status, age in years and sex. Samples were obtained from the ongoing ImmuneRACE study (first 160 participants) and from some 1,300 subjects provided by 6 global collaborators. The prospective study material was composed of cDNA or gDNA derived from T cells, B-cell-depleted T cells, or PBMCs. Overall study outcomes, separate from this receptor: The amount of clinical and demographic metadata varied by source and participant and was provided uncurated.

Whole blood was collected in K2EDTA tubes by collaborating institutions according to the institutions' own protocols. For TCRbeta analysis, collaborator samples were shipped as frozen whole blood, as isolated PBMCs, or as DNA extracted from either sample type. With respect to this clone: The antigen it binds to is not known. Per-base qualities were not stored, and no clone one base away is much larger.

The germline V gene gives CDR1 as ENHRY and CDR2 as SYGVKD. The CDR3 sequence holds 14 residues, the cysteine and phenylalanine included. Here the CDR3 DNA is all that survives: 42 bases in frame from base 1. Relative to germline, V is missing 2 bases and J is missing 9 bases, with 7 bases of the junction outside any gene match. TCRbeta CDR3 regions were amplified from genomic DNA using the immunoSEQ Assay, a bias-controlled multiplex PCR. Concerning the study's data processing: Within the assay, amplification of reference gene primers was used to estimate how many nucleated cells each sample contained. To quantify the absolute abundance of each unique TCRbeta CDR3 rearrangement, sequence reads were collapsed and filtered. Productive Simpson clonality was computed per sample as the square root of Simpson's diversity index over productive rearrangements. The source is immuneACCESS, and TCRdb retained only in-frame sequences with V and J called. Part of the clones is not carried over; for the studies checked, unresolved V genes explain less than half of this, and the remainder is unexplained. V, J and clone size are those of that table, while D and trimming were read from the DNA. This sample holds 90,000 to 100,000 clones; around 82% were observed only once. The biggest ten clones account for approximately 11% of the sample.

The TCR sequence derives from a man in his 70s with active or convalescent COVID-19. The specimen was peripheral blood. The chain couples TRBV10-3 to TRBJ2-4; TRBD2 fits 7 bases in the junction. The DNA sequence follows: TGTGCCATCAGTGAGCGGGGGGAGGAGGGCATTCAGTACTTC. This encodes CAISERGEEGIQYF.